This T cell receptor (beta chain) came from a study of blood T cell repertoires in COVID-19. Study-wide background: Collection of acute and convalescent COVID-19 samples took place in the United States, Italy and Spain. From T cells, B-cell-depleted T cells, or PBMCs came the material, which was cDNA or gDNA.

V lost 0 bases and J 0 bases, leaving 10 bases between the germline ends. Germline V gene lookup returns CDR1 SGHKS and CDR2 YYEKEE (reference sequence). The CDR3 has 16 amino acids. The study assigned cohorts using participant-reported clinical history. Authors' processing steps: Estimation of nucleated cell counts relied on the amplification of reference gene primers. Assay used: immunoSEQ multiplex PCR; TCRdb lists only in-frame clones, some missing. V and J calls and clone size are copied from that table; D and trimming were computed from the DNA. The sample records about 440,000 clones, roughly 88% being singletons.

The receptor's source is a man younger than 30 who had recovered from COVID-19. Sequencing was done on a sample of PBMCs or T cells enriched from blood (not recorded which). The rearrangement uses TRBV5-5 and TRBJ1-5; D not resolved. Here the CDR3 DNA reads TGTGCCAGCAGCTTGGTTCCGGGATATAGCAATCAGCCCCAGCATTTT. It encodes CASSLVPGYSNQPQHF.